The 17 T cell receptor beta chains reported below all come from one sample, sequenced in a study of shared clonotypes between healthy human individuals. The data were produced by immunoSEQ multiplex PCR, yet TCRdb's version contains in-frame clones alone and is incomplete. The sample yields 600,000 to 750,000 clones, 90% seen once. The sequenced sample was memory CD8+ T cells from PBMCs. Subset given: CD45RO+ cells pooled with CCR7-negative TemRA cells. These receptors originate from a man aged 18-30 years in good health. Some clones in this sample may be carry-over from other donors' samples.

This chain uses TRBV28 with TRBJ2-5, with 13 bases lining up with TRBD2. V dropped 6 bases and J dropped 1; count of bases not matched to a gene: 5. This CDR3 comprises 16 residues. Per germline, CDR1 MDHEN and CDR2 SYDVKM. The chain's CDR3 is CASSGTSGVFQETQYF. In DNA, the CDR3 is TGTGCCAGCAGCGGGACTAGCGGGGTATTCCAAGAGACCCAGTACTTC.

The CDR3 reads CASTLRDRGHPEQYF. CDR3 DNA sequence: TGTGCCAGCACTCTCCGGGACAGGGGGCACCCCGAGCAGTACTTC. The chain uses TRBV2 and TRBJ2-7; 12 bases are shared with TRBD1. Germline CDR1 reads SNHLY; CDR2 reads FYNNEI. This CDR3 is 15 amino acids long. V lost 7 bases and J lost 6; bases outside the gene matches: 10.

This clone occurred once. V is TRBV10-2 and J is TRBJ2-7; 8 nucleotides align to TRBD1. CDR3 size: 14 residues. V was pared by 8 bases and J by 3 bases, with 9 bases of the junction left unmatched. Germline CDR1 and CDR2: WSHSY and SAAADI. The CDR3: CASSQGGRGYEQYF. The CDR3 nucleotides are TGCGCCAGCTCACAGGGGGGTCGCGGCTACGAGCAGTACTTC.

CDR3 in DNA: TGTGCCAGCAGCGGAGAAACAGGGTTAAGAACTGAAGCTTTCTTT. Translating gives CASSGETGLRTEAFF. The chain recombines TRBV11-2 with TRBJ1-1; TRBD1 is a possible D gene (6 bases). Trimming removed 5 bases at V and 5 bases at J, with 18 bases between. The CDR3 consists of 15 residues. Germline CDR1 SGHAT, CDR2 FQNNGV. The entire variable domain, with the rest obtained from reference TRBV11-2 and TRBJ1-1, is as follows: EAGVAQSPRYKIIEKRQSVAFWCNPISGHATLYWYQQILGQGPKLLIQFQNNGVVDDSQLPKDRFSAERLKGVDSTLKIQPAKLEDSAVYLCASSGETGLRTEAFFGQGTRLTVV.

This chain joins TRBV2 and TRBJ2-7; weak D call: TRBD1 (5 bases). V shed 1 base and J shed 4 bases, with 8 bases lying between them. CDR3 length equals 13 residues. Looked up from germline, CDR1 is SNHLY and CDR2 is FYNNEI. CDR3 sequence reads: CASSEGTRYEQYF. CDR3 nucleotides: TGTGCCAGCAGTGAAGGGACAAGATACGAGCAGTACTTC.

The V and J genes are TRBV13 and TRBJ1-3; 11 bases fit TRBD1. V lost 5 bases and J lost 4; bases outside the gene matches: 7. The CDR3 is 16 residues long. Germline CDR1 PRHDT, CDR2 FYEKMQ (reference sequence). CDR3 sequence reads: CASSGGTGGLGNTIYF. The CDR3 region has the DNA TGTGCCAGCAGCGGCGGGACAGGGGGTTTGGGAAACACCATATATTTT.

V gene TRBV7-8 combines with J gene TRBJ2-7; a weak D match, TRBD2 (6 bases). Between the trimmed V and J ends, which lost 0 bases and 5 bases, there was a span of 11 bases. Germline CDR1 is SGHVS and CDR2 is FQNEAQ. The CDR3 is 14 amino acids. The CDR3 here is CASSLARLDHEQYF. The CDR3 nucleotides read TGTGCCAGCAGCTTAGCGAGACTAGATCACGAGCAGTACTTC.

The rearrangement links TRBV6-1 to TRBJ2-2; D remains ambiguous. The V gene lost 2 bases and the J gene lost 3 bases, with 13 bases spanning the gap. Per the germline V gene, CDR1 is MNHNS and CDR2 is SASEGT. The CDR3 loop spans 16 amino acids. This chain's CDR3 is CASSEKVGWYTGELFF. The DNA for the CDR3 is TGTGCCAGCAGTGAAAAGGTGGGGTGGTACACCGGGGAGCTGTTTTTT.

The chain links TRBV5-1 to TRBJ2-1, with TRBD2 matching over 8 bases. The germline V gene encodes CDR1 SGHRS and CDR2 YFSETQ. This CDR3 has 16 amino acids. Trimming at V came to 7 bases and at J to 7 bases, leaving 16 bases not matched to a gene. CDR3 DNA: TGCGCCAGCGTAACCGAGCCCCTGGCTAGCGGGAATGAGCAGTTCTTC. Amino acid sequence: CASVTEPLASGNEQFF.

The chain employs TRBV11-2 and TRBJ1-4; TRBD1 might be the D (6 bases). Trimming stripped 5 bases from V and 4 bases from J, with 17 bases between. The CDR3 runs to 16 residues. Germline V CDR1 and CDR2: SGHAT, FQNNGV. The CDR3 protein is CASSADPGQINEKLFF. The CDR3 DNA reads as TGTGCCAGCAGCGCAGACCCTGGACAGATTAATGAAAAACTGTTTTTT. The full variable domain, with the rest looked up from reference TRBV11-2 and TRBJ1-4, is EAGVAQSPRYKIIEKRQSVAFWCNPISGHATLYWYQQILGQGPKLLIQFQNNGVVDDSQLPKDRFSAERLKGVDSTLKIQPAKLEDSAVYLCASSADPGQINEKLFFGSGTQLSVL.

The V call is TRBV28, the J call TRBJ1-5; no clear D. Germline V gene data show CDR1 as MDHEN and CDR2 as SYDVKM. The V end was cut by 2 bases, the J end by 4 bases, with 9 bases between. The CDR3 sequence is 14 residues long. In DNA, the CDR3 is TGTGCCAGCAGTTTAACTCCGGCTAATCAGCCCCAGCATTTT. It encodes CASSLTPANQPQHF.

The rearrangement links TRBV9 to TRBJ2-4; either TRBD1 or TRBD2 may supply D (5 bases each). Per the germline V gene, CDR1 is SGDLS and CDR2 is YYNGEE. V gave up 5 bases and J gave up 12 bases, with 21 bases separating them. There are 14 residues in the CDR3. The CDR3 region is CASSDIDRGGDQYF. CDR3 DNA sequence: TGTGCCAGCAGTGATATAGACCGGGGCGGAGATCAGTACTTC.

As DNA, the CDR3 is TGCGCCAGCAGCCCAAGGACAGACACAGATACGCAGTATTTT. Its protein product is CASSPRTDTDTQYF. The chain joins TRBV5-1 to TRBJ2-3; tentative D call: TRBD1 (6 bases). The CDR3 totals 14 residues. Germline assignment: CDR1 SGHRS and CDR2 YFSETQ. V was trimmed by 4 bases and J by 2 bases, leaving 11 bases between them.

The chain has TRBV19 and TRBJ1-2; D is ambiguous. Germline V gives CDR1 LNHDA, CDR2 SQIVND (reference sequence). This CDR3 comprises 15 residues. V was clipped by 5 bases and J by 1 base, with 14 bases between them. The CDR3 here is CASSLGPGNNYGYTF. The CDR3 nucleotides read TGTGCCAGTAGTCTCGGCCCGGGGAATAACTATGGCTACACCTTC. Full variable domain (remainder filled in from reference TRBV19 and TRBJ1-2): DGGITQSPKYLFRKEGQNVTLSCEQNLNHDAMYWYRQDPGQGLRLIYYSQIVNDFQKGDIAEGYSVSREKKESFPLTVTSAQKNPTAFYLCASSLGPGNNYGYTFGSGTRLTVV.

The rearrangement joins TRBV10-1 to TRBJ2-7; perhaps D is TRBD1 or TRBD2 (5 bases each). The germline gives CDR1 WNHNN, CDR2 SYGVQD (reference sequence). Trimming shortened V by 3 bases and J by 3 bases, and 9 bases separated the two germline ends. The CDR3 runs 13 residues. The CDR3 is CASSDFGGYEQYF. Here the CDR3 DNA reads TGCGCCAGCAGTGACTTTGGGGGCTACGAGCAGTACTTC.

Of note for this clone: The sample holds other DNA sequences that translate to the same CDR3. The chain combines TRBV9 with TRBJ2-1; D is unclear. Germline-derived CDR1 and CDR2 are SGDLS and YYNGEE. This CDR3 spans 13 amino acids. V lost 3 bases and J 4 bases, leaving 8 bases between the germline ends. CDR3 nucleotides: TGTGCCAGCAGCGCTTCTTCTTACAATGAGCAGTTCTTC. Its protein is CASSASSYNEQFF.

The J gene is TRBJ2-7, the V gene TRBV11-2, with 8 bases identical to TRBD1. Germline V gene data show CDR1 as SGHAT and CDR2 as FQNNGV. The length of the CDR3 is 15 residues. The junction had 8 bases not matched to a gene; V was cut back by 3 bases and J by 4 bases. The CDR3 region has the DNA TGTGCCAGCAGCTTGGAGACAGGGGAGTTGTACGAGCAGTACTTC. This codes for CASSLETGELYEQYF. The full variable domain, completed using reference TRBV11-2 and TRBJ2-7, is EAGVAQSPRYKIIEKRQSVAFWCNPISGHATLYWYQQILGQGPKLLIQFQNNGVVDDSQLPKDRFSAERLKGVDSTLKIQPAKLEDSAVYLCASSLETGELYEQYFGPGTRLTVT.